A single sample is the source of the 15 T cell receptor beta chains below, sequenced in a study of OX40 agonist ivuxolimab in advanced cancers. The table came from immunoSEQ multiplex PCR; TCRdb's copy has only in-frame clones and leaves some out. The sample shows about 54,000 clones, roughly 86% of them seen only once. Sample: CD4+ or CD8+ T cells sorted from blood, taken in a trial of the OX40 agonist ivuxolimab. These TCRs come from an adult with an advanced solid tumor such as melanoma, head and neck, liver or kidney cancer.

The chain carries TRBV4-1 and TRBJ1-4; D not resolved. The V gene lost 4 bases and the J gene lost 11 bases, with 14 bases spanning the gap. From germline, CDR1 is MGHRA and CDR2 YSYEKL. CDR3 length: 13 residues. CDR3 in DNA: TGCGCCAGCAGCCTACACGACATCGGCAAACTGTTTTTT. Its translation: CASSLHDIGKLFF.

The chain's CDR3 is CASSVVGGNEKLFF. For the CDR3, the DNA is TGTGCCAGCAGTGTGGTGGGTGGTAATGAAAAACTGTTTTTT. The chain joins TRBV2 to TRBJ1-4; D uncertain. This CDR3 contains 14 residues. From germline, CDR1 is SNHLY and CDR2 FYNNEI. The V end was cut by 4 bases, the J end by 4 bases, with 10 bases between.

This chain joins TRBV28 and TRBJ1-2; the D gene is possibly TRBD1 (6 bases). Germline CDR1 MDHEN, CDR2 SYDVKM. The length of the CDR3 is 13 residues. V was clipped by 6 bases and J by 2 bases, with 10 bases between them. The CDR3, as DNA: TGTGCCAGCAGAATTACAGGGAACTATGGCTACACCTTC. Its protein product is CASRITGNYGYTF.

The chain combines TRBV28 with TRBJ2-2; unclear D gene. Germline V gene data show CDR1 as MDHEN and CDR2 as SYDVKM. This CDR3 contains 14 residues. Trimming cost V 2 bases and J 13 bases, with 17 bases left between them. The CDR3, as DNA: TGTGCCAGCAGTTTAGGACCGTCGGGCCGAGGGCTGTTTTTT. This sequence encodes CASSLGPSGRGLFF.

This clone was seen a handful of times. The V gene is TRBV28, the J gene TRBJ1-2; 7 bases match TRBD1. V was pared by 2 bases and J by 12 bases, with 12 bases of the junction left unmatched. This CDR3 is built from 14 residues. In germline, CDR1 is MDHEN, CDR2 SYDVKM. The CDR3 spells CASSLGRGSLPDTF. CDR3 nucleotide sequence: TGTGCCAGCAGTTTAGGCAGGGGGAGCCTACCCGACACCTTC.

The chain joins TRBV7-9 to TRBJ1-4; a possible D gene is TRBD1 (6 bases). Deletions cut 5 bases from V and 4 bases from J, with 11 bases between. This CDR3 contains 14 residues. The V gene's germline CDR1 is SEHNR and CDR2 FQNEAQ (reference sequence). CDR3 region: CASSPGQYNEKLFF. The CDR3 nucleotides read TGTGCCAGCAGCCCCGGACAGTATAATGAAAAACTGTTTTTT.

The rearrangement joins TRBV5-4 to TRBJ2-2, with 7 bases lining up with TRBD2. Unmatched junction bases numbered 3, after V lost 4 bases and J lost 0 bases. From germline, CDR1 is SGHNT and CDR2 YYREEE (reference sequence). The length of the CDR3 is 15 residues. In DNA, the CDR3 is TGTGCCAGCAGCAGGAGCGGGACGAACACCGGGGAGCTGTTTTTT. Residues: CASSRSGTNTGELFF.

The V call is TRBV4-3, the J call TRBJ1-1, with D unclear. The CDR3 is 16 amino acids. V was cut by 3 bases and J by 0 bases, with 14 bases left in between. CDR1 and CDR2 from the germline V gene are LGHNA and YSLEER. The CDR3 sequence: CASSQLPTLLNTEAFF. CDR3 bases: TGCGCCAGCAGCCAGCTACCTACCCTTTTGAACACTGAAGCTTTCTTT.

The chain couples TRBV19 to TRBJ2-1; 9 bases match TRBD2. The CDR3 loop spans 15 amino acids. Germline V gives CDR1 LNHDA, CDR2 SQIVND (reference sequence). The V and J ends lost 2 bases and 5 bases, in that order; junction bases with no gene match: 4. Here the CDR3 DNA reads TGTGCCAGTAGTATAAAAGCGGGAGGTAACAATGAGCAGTTCTTC. This sequence encodes CASSIKAGGNNEQFF.

J is TRBJ1-1 and V is TRBV15; D is uncertain. Germline CDR1 and CDR2: LNHNV and YYDKDF (reference sequence). The CDR3 runs 15 residues. Trimming took 0 bases from V and 8 from J, leaving 16 bases between them. CDR3 in amino acids: CATSRDGSRLGEAFF. The CDR3 DNA sequence: TGTGCCACCAGCAGAGACGGTTCGAGGTTGGGGGAAGCTTTCTTT.

The chain has TRBV11-3 and TRBJ2-5; no reliable D call. The length of the CDR3 is 14 residues. CDR1 and CDR2 (germline): SGHNT, YENEEA. Trimming took 5 bases from V and 4 from J, leaving 14 bases between them. The CDR3 here is CASSPHARTETQYF. The CDR3 DNA reads TGTGCCAGCAGCCCCCATGCAAGGACAGAGACCCAGTACTTC. The whole variable domain, filled in from reference TRBV11-3 and TRBJ2-5, reads EAGVVQSPRYKIIEKKQPVAFWCNPISGHNTLYWYLQNLGQGPELLIRYENEEAVDDSQLPKDRFSAERLKGVDSTLKIQPAELGDSAVYLCASSPHARTETQYFGPGTRLLVL.

The rearrangement joins TRBV5-4 to TRBJ2-3; D not resolved. Trimming cost V 3 bases and J 1 base, with 9 bases left between them. Germline CDR1 and CDR2: SGHNT and YYREEE (reference sequence). This CDR3 has 14 residues. CDR3 sequence reads: CASSSGNRTDTQYF. As DNA, the CDR3 is TGTGCCAGCAGCTCGGGCAATCGCACAGATACGCAGTATTTT.

This sequence joins TRBV2 and TRBJ2-1, with D perhaps being TRBD1 or TRBD2 (6 bases each). The CDR3 is 14 amino acids. The germline V gene encodes CDR1 SNHLY and CDR2 FYNNEI. In DNA form, the CDR3 reads TGTGTCACCCGAGGGGGAGGTGCCTACAATGAGCAGTTCTTC. Its protein is CVTRGGGAYNEQFF. Based on the CDR3 plus reference TRBV2 and TRBJ2-1, the full variable domain is EPEVTQTPSHQVTQMGQEVILRCVPISNHLYFYWYRQILGQKVEFLVSFYNNEISEKSEIFDDQFSVERPDGSNFTLKIRSTKLEDSAMYFCVTRGGGAYNEQFFGPGTRLTVL.

This clone appeared a single time. This chain uses TRBV4-3 with TRBJ2-7, with a possible D match to TRBD2 (5 bases). The V and J ends lost 1 base and 7 bases respectively, with 8 bases between them. Germline CDR1 and CDR2: LGHNA and YSLEER. The CDR3 has 12 amino acids. CDR3 sequence: CASSQGRGEQYF. The DNA for the CDR3 is TGCGCCAGCAGCCAAGGACGAGGGGAGCAGTACTTC.

This clone was seen more than once but under ten times. This chain connects TRBV7-2 to TRBJ1-2, with a weak D call TRBD1 (5 bases). CDR3 length: 13 amino acids. CDR1 is SGHTA and CDR2 is FQGNSA in the germline V gene. The ends were cut back, 8 bases at V and 4 bases at J, with 14 bases in the middle. The CDR3 protein is CASVLGVGYGYTF. DNA for the CDR3: TGTGCCAGCGTGTTGGGGGTTGGCTATGGCTACACCTTC. Supplemented by reference TRBV7-2 and TRBJ1-2, the full variable domain reads GAGVSQSPSNKVTEKGKDVELRCDPISGHTALYWYRQSLGQGLEFLIYFQGNSAPDKSGLPSDRFSAERTGGSVSTLTIQRTQQEDSAVYLCASVLGVGYGYTFGSGTRLTVV.